These 20 T cell receptor beta chains originate from one sample sequenced in a study of T cells expressing NK-cell markers. TCRdb reprocessed the 5' RACE reads and keeps a single row for each CDR3 protein, giving no DNA. The specimen's table records about 410,000 distinct CDR3 sequences. The sample was blood T cells: a sorted CD56 or NKG2C T cell subset, CD4+ or CD8+ T cells, or bulk PBMC T cells (not recorded which). The receptors here all came from a woman aged 45-65 years in good health.

The CDR3 here is CSVVARNEQFF. V is TRBV29-1 and J is TRBJ2-1; the TRBD1 assignment by TCRdb is unverifiable without DNA. CDR1 and CDR2 from the germline V gene are SQVTM and ANQGSEA. This CDR3 spans 11 amino acids.

The chain recombines TRBV2 with TRBJ2-2. The CDR3 is made up of 16 amino acids. Germline V gene sequence: CDR1 SNHLY, CDR2 FYNNEI. This CDR3 reads CASSDAGRSNTGELFF.

The chain combines TRBV24-1 with TRBJ2-3; TCRdb selects TRBD1, and the lack of DNA leaves this call unchecked. The length of the CDR3 is 15 residues. From germline, CDR1 is KGHDR and CDR2 SFDVKD. CDR3 residues: CATSDPWTGTDTQYF.

This sequence joins TRBV7-9 and TRBJ2-2; TCRdb proposes TRBD1, but this gene call is untestable without DNA. Germline V gene data show CDR1 as SEHNR and CDR2 as FQNEAQ (reference sequence). There are 15 residues in the CDR3. The CDR3 is CASSLAASPTGELFF.

CDR3: CASTFSGASTGELFF. This chain links TRBV6-6 with TRBJ2-2; TCRdb picks TRBD1, but there is no DNA to check that call. The CDR3 loop spans 15 amino acids. Germline CDR1 is MNHNY and CDR2 is SVGAGI (reference sequence).

The chain couples TRBV6-5 to TRBJ1-1; TCRdb's D call of TRBD1 is untestable without DNA. The CDR3 has 15 residues. Germline-derived CDR1 and CDR2 are MNHEY and SVGAGI. The CDR3: CASGAAWATNTEAFF.

The rearrangement links TRBV27 to TRBJ2-6. Germline CDR1 and CDR2: MNHEY and SMNVEV (reference sequence). The length of the CDR3 is 15 residues. CDR3 region: CASSLVVGYANVLTF.

This chain uses TRBV19 with TRBJ2-1; TCRdb picks TRBD2, but there is no DNA to check that call. Germline-derived CDR1 and CDR2 are LNHDA and SQIVND (reference sequence). The length of the CDR3 is 14 residues. CDR3 protein: CASTGLGQYNEQFF.

The rearrangement uses TRBV7-9 and TRBJ2-1; no DNA is available, so the TRBD2 call from TCRdb remains unchecked. This CDR3 region has 17 residues. Looked up from germline, CDR1 is SEHNR and CDR2 is FQNEAQ (reference sequence). This chain's CDR3 is CASSLAQGLAGKNEQFF.

This sequence joins TRBV18 and TRBJ2-1; as DNA is missing, the TRBD2 call by TCRdb cannot be tested. The CDR3 runs to 15 residues. Germline values: CDR1 KGHSH, CDR2 LQKENI. CDR3 sequence: CASSPRLETYNEQFF.

The genes are TRBV20-1 and TRBJ2-5. Germline CDR1 and CDR2: DFQATT and SNEGSKA (reference sequence). The CDR3 loop spans 14 amino acids. CDR3 protein: CSARPRRIQETQYF.

V usage is TRBV30 and J usage is TRBJ2-3; the D call from TCRdb, TRBD2, cannot be confirmed without DNA. CDR1 and CDR2 from the germline V gene are GTSNPN and SVGIG (reference sequence). This CDR3 has 15 amino acids. The CDR3 is CAWSLTTARTDTQYF.

This rearrangement joins TRBV3-1 to TRBJ2-2. The germline V gene has CDR1 LGHDT and CDR2 YNNKEL (reference sequence). This CDR3 has 14 amino acids. The CDR3 region is CASSQDLAAGELFF.

V gene TRBV20-1 combines with J gene TRBJ2-4. The germline gives CDR1 DFQATT, CDR2 SNEGSKA (reference sequence). The CDR3 totals 14 residues. The CDR3 here is CSARDRSVGNIQYF.

The chain carries TRBV5-5 and TRBJ2-2; the TCRdb call, TRBD2, lacks DNA for checking. Germline V CDR1 and CDR2: SGHKS, YYEKEE (reference sequence). The CDR3 is made up of 16 amino acids. The chain's CDR3 is CASSPNGLGNTGELFF.

This chain's CDR3 is CASSPGALAGGPTDTQYF. The chain couples TRBV6-5 to TRBJ2-3; the D call of TRBD2 rests on TCRdb alone, since no DNA is present to check it. This CDR3 region has 18 residues. Germline lookup yields CDR1 MNHEY and CDR2 SVGAGI.

The rearrangement joins TRBV9 to TRBJ1-5. Germline V CDR1 and CDR2: SGDLS, YYNGEE. CDR3 length equals 14 residues. The CDR3 loop reads CASGLAGAGGPQHF.

The rearrangement joins TRBV29-1 to TRBJ2-5; as DNA is missing, the TRBD2 call by TCRdb cannot be tested. From germline, CDR1 is SQVTM and CDR2 ANQGSEA. The CDR3 runs 12 residues. The CDR3 here is CSVIGRWETQYF. The variable domain in full, completed from reference TRBV29-1 and TRBJ2-5, reads SAVISQKPSRDICQRGTSLTIQCQVDSQVTMMFWYRQQPGQSLTLIATANQGSEATYESGFVIDKFPISRPNLTFSTLTVSNMSPEDSSIYLCSVIGRWETQYFGPGTRLLVL.

This chain uses TRBV3-1 with TRBJ1-5; TCRdb lists TRBD1, though no DNA is available to test this call. Germline-derived CDR1 and CDR2 are LGHDT and YNNKEL (reference sequence). CDR3 length: 13 amino acids. Here the CDR3 reads CASSPWAGEPQHF.

This chain connects TRBV27 to TRBJ2-7; TCRdb's D call, TRBD1, is unchecked because there is no DNA. Germline V gives CDR1 MNHEY, CDR2 SMNVEV (reference sequence). This CDR3 comprises 14 residues. CDR3 residues: CASSLQGARGEQYF.